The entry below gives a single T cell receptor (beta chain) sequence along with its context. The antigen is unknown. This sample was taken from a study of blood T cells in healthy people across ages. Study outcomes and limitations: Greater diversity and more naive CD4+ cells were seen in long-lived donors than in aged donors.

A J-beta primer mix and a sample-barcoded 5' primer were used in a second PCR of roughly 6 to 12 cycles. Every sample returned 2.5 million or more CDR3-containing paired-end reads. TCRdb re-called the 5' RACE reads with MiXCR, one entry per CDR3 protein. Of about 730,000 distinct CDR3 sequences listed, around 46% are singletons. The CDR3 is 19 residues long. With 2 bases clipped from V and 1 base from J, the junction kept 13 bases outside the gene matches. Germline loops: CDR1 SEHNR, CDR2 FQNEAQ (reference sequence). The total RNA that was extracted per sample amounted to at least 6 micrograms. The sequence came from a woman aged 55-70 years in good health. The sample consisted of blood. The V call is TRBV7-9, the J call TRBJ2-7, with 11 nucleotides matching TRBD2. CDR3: CASSLPSSSGTSGSYEQYF. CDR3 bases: TGTGCCAGCAGCTTACCAAGCTCTTCCGGGACTAGCGGATCCTACGAGCAGTACTTC.